The rows below give T cell receptor beta chains drawn from one sample of a study of blood T cell repertoires in COVID-19. Profiling relied on immunoSEQ multiplex PCR, and the TCRdb table lists in-frame clones only, not all of them. The sample records tens of thousands of clones, around 82% being singletons. The sequenced material came from peripheral blood. The receptors shown here come from a human donor in a cohort sampled during active COVID-19. Both conserved end residues are part of each CDR3.

J gene: TRBJ2-4
CDR3 length: 15
V gene: TRBV19
CDR3 protein: CASSPVAGGRDIQYF

J gene: TRBJ2-1
CDR3 length: 12
V gene: TRBV27
CDR3 protein: CASRQLAGEQFF

J gene: TRBJ1-6
CDR3 length: 16
V gene: TRBV11-1
CDR3 protein: CASSQRERGAYSPLHF

J gene: TRBJ1-2
CDR3 length: 13
V gene: TRBV5-4
CDR3 protein: CASSSSLNYGYTF

J gene: TRBJ2-4
CDR3 length: 14
V gene: TRBV6-5
CDR3 protein: CASRPTGAKNIQYF

J gene: TRBJ1-5
CDR3 length: 15
V gene: TRBV30
CDR3 protein: CAWSGTSVKSKPQHF

J gene: TRBJ1-5
CDR3 length: 13
V gene: TRBV12-3/TRBV12-4
CDR3 protein: CASSLDRNQPQHF

J gene: TRBJ2-5
CDR3 length: 16
V gene: TRBV7-2
CDR3 protein: CASSPGVAGLSETQYF

J gene: TRBJ2-7
CDR3 length: 12
V gene: TRBV5-1
CDR3 protein: CASSRTSGEQYF

J gene: TRBJ2-2
CDR3 length: 16
V gene: TRBV19
CDR3 protein: CASSTRQGRYTGELFF

J gene: TRBJ2-5
CDR3 length: 16
V gene: TRBV27
CDR3 protein: CASSYSSGGYQETQYF

J gene: TRBJ1-2
CDR3 length: 11
V gene: TRBV6-5
CDR3 protein: CASGGGSGYTF

J gene: TRBJ2-5
CDR3 length: 11
V gene: TRBV18
CDR3 protein: CASSQEETQYF

J gene: TRBJ1-4
CDR3 length: 14
V gene: TRBV6-5
CDR3 protein: CASSYDRGGEKLFF

J gene: TRBJ2-3
CDR3 length: 13
V gene: TRBV19
CDR3 protein: CASSPFVADTQYF

J gene: TRBJ2-5
CDR3 length: 14
V gene: TRBV6-6
CDR3 protein: CASLGRGVVETQYF

J gene: TRBJ2-7
CDR3 length: 14
V gene: TRBV29-1
CDR3 protein: CSVYSGTVSYEQYF

J gene: TRBJ1-3
CDR3 length: 17
V gene: TRBV11-2
CDR3 protein: CASSINIQGARRNTIYF

J gene: TRBJ2-7
CDR3 length: 13
V gene: TRBV5-5
CDR3 protein: CASSLWGTYEQYF

J gene: TRBJ2-7
CDR3 length: 13
V gene: TRBV5-1
CDR3 protein: CASSLVRNYEQYF

J gene: TRBJ1-5
CDR3 length: 15
V gene: TRBV28
CDR3 protein: CASNSGGVRGQPQHF

J gene: TRBJ2-2
CDR3 length: 17
V gene: TRBV3-1/TRBV3-2
CDR3 protein: CASSQTAGGLNTGELFF

J gene: TRBJ1-1
CDR3 length: 17
V gene: TRBV18
CDR3 protein: CASSPRIRDRVNTEAFF

J gene: TRBJ1-5
CDR3 length: 14
V gene: TRBV28
CDR3 protein: CASRVTGFDQPQHF

J gene: TRBJ2-1
CDR3 length: 17
V gene: TRBV4-1
CDR3 protein: CASSQASLAGAGNEQFF

J gene: TRBJ2-7
CDR3 length: 17
V gene: TRBV7-4
CDR3 protein: CASSPESGQGKSYEQYF

J gene: TRBJ1-6
CDR3 length: 15
V gene: TRBV18
CDR3 protein: CASSPRGTESSPLHF

J gene: TRBJ2-2
CDR3 length: 15
V gene: TRBV21-1
CDR3 protein: CASSQTGGRTGELFF

J gene: TRBJ1-5
CDR3 length: 16
V gene: TRBV18
CDR3 protein: CASSSQGAQNGQPQHF

J gene: TRBJ1-6
CDR3 length: 16
V gene: TRBV27
CDR3 protein: CASSPRTGWVNSPLHF

J gene: TRBJ2-2
CDR3 length: 15
V gene: TRBV27
CDR3 protein: CASSPQGASTGELFF

J gene: TRBJ1-2
CDR3 length: 12
V gene: TRBV29-1
CDR3 protein: CSALTGDYGYTF

J gene: TRBJ2-3
CDR3 length: 14
V gene: TRBV2
CDR3 protein: CASTRGGLADTQYF

J gene: TRBJ2-2
CDR3 length: 16
V gene: TRBV18
CDR3 protein: CASSPLGGPNTGELFF

J gene: TRBJ2-3
CDR3 length: 15
V gene: TRBV5-1
CDR3 protein: CASSVGTRGTDTQYF